Presented here are 32 T cell receptor beta chains from one specimen sequenced in a study of cytomegalovirus exposure and HLA in healthy donors. The study ran its PCR with 60 Vbeta and 13 Jbeta primers. Method: immunoSEQ multiplex PCR; TCRdb's copy keeps in-frame clones and lacks some. Of roughly 260,000 clones in the sample, roughly 86% were seen once. The sample was PBMCs. The receptors here all came from a woman in her forties in good health and CMV-seropositive.

V is TRBV12-5 and J is TRBJ2-3; TRBD2 agrees at 9 bases. The germline V gene has CDR1 LGHNT and CDR2 FRNRAP. The CDR3 runs 17 residues. V was pared by 3 bases and J by 8 bases, with 15 bases of the junction left unmatched. The chain's CDR3 is CASGFTVEASGVSTQYF. In DNA, the CDR3 is TGTGCTAGTGGTTTCACCGTAGAGGCTAGCGGGGTTTCTACGCAGTATTTT.

The chain carries TRBV14 and TRBJ2-2; tentative D call: TRBD2 (6 bases). The germline gives CDR1 SGHDN, CDR2 FVKESK. V was trimmed by 4 bases and J by 5 bases, leaving 14 bases between them. This CDR3 is built from 15 residues. The CDR3 DNA reads TGTGCCAGCAGCCTTGTGGCTGGGAGGACCGGGGAGCTGTTTTTT. Protein product: CASSLVAGRTGELFF.

V gene TRBV19 combines with J gene TRBJ1-4; 8 nucleotides match TRBD1. This CDR3 has 14 amino acids. Germline-derived CDR1 and CDR2 are LNHDA and SQIVND (reference sequence). Trimming removed 7 bases from V and 5 bases from J; junction bases left unmatched: 6. The DNA of the CDR3 is TGTGCCAGTACTAAGGGACAGGTCAATGAAAAACTGTTTTTT. This encodes CASTKGQVNEKLFF.

V usage is TRBV4-1 and J usage is TRBJ2-3; 8 nucleotides agree with TRBD1. V was clipped by 0 bases and J by 5 bases; unmatched bases: 4. The V gene's germline CDR1 is MGHRA and CDR2 YSYEKL. The CDR3 length is 15 residues. Here the CDR3 reads CASSQDRGQVDTQYF. DNA for the CDR3: TGCGCCAGCAGCCAAGACAGGGGGCAGGTAGATACGCAGTATTTT.

This clone was seen a few times. V is TRBV5-4 and J is TRBJ2-1; 12 bases fit TRBD2. With V trimmed by 0 bases and J by 12 bases, 10 bases remained unmatched. CDR1 and CDR2 (germline): SGHNT, YYREEE (reference sequence). This CDR3 is 16 amino acids long. This CDR3 reads CASSLAGVSSGRGQFF. The CDR3 DNA sequence: TGTGCCAGCAGCTTGGCCGGTGTTTCTAGCGGGAGGGGGCAGTTCTTC.

V is TRBV19 and J is TRBJ2-7; weak D call: TRBD2 (5 bases). This CDR3 region has 15 residues. The V and J ends lost 4 bases and 3 bases respectively, with 16 bases between them. Germline loops: CDR1 LNHDA, CDR2 SQIVND (reference sequence). This CDR3 is CASSTSAIGNYEQYF. In nucleotides, the CDR3 is TGTGCCAGTAGTACATCGGCTATCGGGAACTACGAGCAGTACTTC.

The gene calls are TRBV30 and TRBJ2-3, with 9 nucleotides matching TRBD2. After removal of 2 bases from V and 2 bases from J, the junction contained 8 bases not matched to a gene. Germline V CDR1 and CDR2: GTSNPN, SVGIG (reference sequence). This CDR3 region has 16 residues. In DNA, the CDR3 is TGTGCCTGGAGTAGTGGGCTAGCGGGAAACACAGATACGCAGTATTTT. Its protein product is CAWSSGLAGNTDTQYF.

This chain links TRBV7-8 with TRBJ1-4; no firm D call. The length of the CDR3 is 17 residues. Germline CDR1 and CDR2: SGHVS and FQNEAQ. V shed 0 bases and J shed 8 bases, with 19 bases lying between them. In nucleotides, the CDR3 is TGTGCCAGCAGCTTAGCCCTCAGAGGAGAAGTACGGGAAAAACTGTTTTTT. Its protein is CASSLALRGEVREKLFF.

The rearrangement joins TRBV7-9 to TRBJ2-1, with TRBD2 matching over 12 bases. CDR3 length equals 16 residues. Germline V CDR1 and CDR2: SEHNR, FQNEAQ (reference sequence). The V gene end was trimmed by 3 bases and the J gene end by 7 bases; junction bases not matched to a gene: 7. The CDR3 sequence is CASSFLLAGGQNEQFF. DNA for the CDR3: TGTGCCAGCAGCTTTCTGCTAGCGGGAGGGCAAAATGAGCAGTTCTTC.

The chain carries TRBV7-8 and TRBJ2-7; 7 bases match TRBD2. Trimming at V came to 5 bases and at J to 3 bases, leaving 7 bases not matched to a gene. CDR1 is SGHVS and CDR2 is FQNEAQ in the germline V gene. This CDR3 has 14 residues. CDR3 coding DNA: TGTGCCAGCAGCGGGGGGGGACCGCTCTACGAGCAGTACTTC. Protein product: CASSGGGPLYEQYF.

The rearrangement links TRBV27 to TRBJ1-4, with 9 bases aligning to TRBD1. CDR3 length: 14 residues. V lost 7 bases, J lost 8 bases, and 8 bases stayed unmatched. The germline V gene has CDR1 MNHEY and CDR2 SMNVEV (reference sequence). The CDR3, as DNA: TGTGCCAGCATCAAACAGGGGGCTGGGGAAAAACTGTTTTTT. It encodes CASIKQGAGEKLFF.

This clone was detected a few times. The chain links TRBV5-6 to TRBJ1-6; D is unresolved. V lost 2 bases and J lost 0, with 3 bases in between. The germline gives CDR1 SGHDT, CDR2 YYEEEE. The CDR3 spans 14 residues. The chain's CDR3 is CASSFVSYNSPLHF. The CDR3 DNA sequence: TGTGCCAGCAGCTTCGTCTCCTATAATTCACCCCTCCACTTT.

The table lists this clone with a few counts. This chain uses TRBV7-9 with TRBJ1-2, with TRBD1 as a possible D gene (5 bases). Trimming took off 1 base at V and 6 bases at J, with 15 bases between the two ends. This CDR3 contains 15 residues. The V gene's germline CDR1 is SEHNR and CDR2 FQNEAQ (reference sequence). CDR3 sequence reads: CASSLDLALGDGYTF. The CDR3 DNA follows: TGTGCCAGCAGCTTAGACCTGGCGCTAGGGGATGGCTACACCTTC.

The V call is TRBV5-8, the J call TRBJ1-1; tentatively, D is TRBD1 (5 bases). Trimming shortened V by 2 bases and J by 9 bases, and 20 bases separated the two germline ends. The CDR3 is 15 residues long. The germline CDR1 and CDR2 sequences are SGHTS and YDEGEE. CDR3 bases: TGTGCCAGCAGCTTAAAATGGGGGGAAGTAACTCAAGCTTTCTTT. Encoded protein: CASSLKWGEVTQAFF.

The rearrangement joins TRBV6-5 to TRBJ1-2; no clear D gene. Trimming pared 4 bases from V and 7 bases from J, leaving 13 bases between. CDR1 MNHEY and CDR2 SVGAGI come from the germline V gene. The CDR3 runs to 13 residues. The CDR3 is CASSSTPQAGYTF. CDR3 DNA: TGTGCCAGCAGTTCCACTCCGCAGGCTGGCTACACCTTC.

The rearrangement links TRBV28 to TRBJ1-1; a possible D gene is TRBD1 (5 bases). CDR1 is MDHEN, CDR2 SYDVKM, per germline. This CDR3 region has 16 residues. The germline V and J ends were trimmed by 8 bases and 0 bases, with 19 bases remaining between them. CDR3 protein: CASGSGTDYMNTEAFF. Written as DNA, the CDR3 is TGTGCCAGCGGATCCGGGACGGACTACATGAACACTGAAGCTTTCTTT.

The J gene is TRBJ2-7, the V gene TRBV7-6, with TRBD2 identical over 9 bases. Trimming at V came to 3 bases and at J to 5 bases, leaving 5 bases not matched to a gene. Germline V gives CDR1 SGHVS, CDR2 FNYEAQ. The CDR3 runs 14 residues. The CDR3 sequence is CASSLRGRANEQYF. The CDR3 DNA sequence: TGTGCCAGCAGCTTGCGCGGGAGGGCTAACGAGCAGTACTTC.

The V gene is TRBV7-9, the J gene TRBJ1-2; perhaps TRBD1 as D (5 bases). This CDR3 spans 14 amino acids. Trimming shortened V by 2 bases and J by 7 bases, and 14 bases separated the two germline ends. In germline, CDR1 is SEHNR, CDR2 FQNEAQ (reference sequence). The CDR3 sequence: CASSLTGGFAGYTF. The CDR3 DNA follows: TGTGCCAGCAGCTTAACGGGGGGTTTCGCTGGCTACACCTTC.

About this clone itself: The final CDR3 position lacks the conserved phenylalanine or tryptophan, pointing to a likely read error. The chain carries TRBV11-3 and TRBJ2-7; 7 bases agree with TRBD1. The junction had 5 bases not matched to a gene; V was cut back by 1 base and J by 5 bases. Germline CDR1 is SGHNT and CDR2 is YENEEA. The CDR3 sequence is 14 residues long. The CDR3, as DNA: TGTGCCAGCAGCTTAGTGACAGGGCCCGACGAGCAGTACCTC. Translating it yields CASSLVTGPDEQYL.

This chain joins TRBV9 and TRBJ1-4, with a possible D match to TRBD1 (6 bases). Looked up from germline, CDR1 is SGDLS and CDR2 is YYNGEE. The CDR3 has 13 residues. V was shortened by 0 bases and J by 11 bases, with 11 bases between the two germline ends. Here the CDR3 reads CASSVGQDDKLFF. For the CDR3, the DNA is TGTGCCAGCAGCGTAGGACAGGACGATAAACTGTTTTTT.

Here the CDR3 DNA reads TGTGCCAGCAGCTTAAGGAGGGAGACCGGGGAGCTGTTTTTT. Residues: CASSLRRETGELFF. V gene TRBV7-3 combines with J gene TRBJ2-2, with D tentatively TRBD2 (6 bases). Germline V gives CDR1 SGHTA, CDR2 FQGTGA. Between the trimmed V and J ends, which lost 1 base and 5 bases, there was a span of 8 bases. The CDR3 spans 14 residues.

The CDR3 region has the DNA TGTGCCAGTAGGGGACAGGCGCACTCTGGGGCCAACGTCCTGACTTTC. It yields the protein CASRGQAHSGANVLTF. This chain joins TRBV19 and TRBJ2-6; 8 nucleotides line up with TRBD1. CDR3 size: 16 residues. Losses at the gene ends were 6 bases for V and 0 bases for J; bases not matched to a gene: 4. Germline assignment: CDR1 LNHDA and CDR2 SQIVND (reference sequence).

The V call is TRBV7-6, the J call TRBJ2-7; 8 nucleotides match TRBD1. This CDR3 region has 15 residues. Germline values: CDR1 SGHVS, CDR2 FNYEAQ. The V and J ends lost 1 base and 2 bases, in that order; junction bases with no gene match: 4. The CDR3 is CASSLGQGATYEQYF. CDR3 coding DNA: TGTGCCAGCAGCTTAGGGCAGGGGGCAACCTACGAGCAGTACTTC.

The chain recombines TRBV28 with TRBJ1-1; 7 bases agree with TRBD1. V lost 6 bases to trimming and J lost 7 bases; unmatched junction nucleotides: 14. CDR1 and CDR2 from the germline V gene are MDHEN and SYDVKM. This CDR3 contains 15 residues. The DNA of the CDR3 is TGTGCCAGCAGCTTAAGGGACAGAATGAAGATTGAAGCTTTCTTT. Protein product: CASSLRDRMKIEAFF.

V is TRBV7-8 and J is TRBJ2-3; 8 bases are shared with TRBD1. The CDR3 covers 15 residues. The junction had 3 bases not matched to a gene; V was cut back by 0 bases and J by 4 bases. CDR1 is SGHVS and CDR2 is FQNEAQ in the germline V gene. CDR3 residues: CASSLAGQDADTQYF. CDR3 in DNA: TGTGCCAGCAGCTTAGCGGGACAGGACGCAGATACGCAGTATTTT. Full variable domain (missing parts from reference TRBV7-8 and TRBJ2-3): GAGVSQSPRYKVAKRGQDVALRCDPISGHVSLFWYQQALGQGPEFLTYFQNEAQLDKSGLPSDRFFAERPEGSVSTLKIQRTQQEDSAVYLCASSLAGQDADTQYFGPGTRLTVL.

This clone has just a few counts. The chain joins TRBV21-1 to TRBJ2-7; the D segment call TRBD1 is taken from the table without a DNA check. TRBV21-1 counts as a pseudogene. The CDR3 length is 18 residues. CDR3 protein: CASSKSPPGTGASYEQYF. The CDR3 DNA reads as TGTGCCAGCAGCAAATCTCCCCCCGGGACAGGGGCCTCCTACGAGCAGTACTTC.

V usage is TRBV30 and J usage is TRBJ2-1, with D possibly being TRBD1 (6 bases). V shed 3 bases and J shed 6 bases, with 15 bases lying between them. This CDR3 has 14 residues. Germline CDR1 and CDR2: GTSNPN and SVGIG (reference sequence). The DNA of the CDR3 is TGTGCCTGGAGCAGGGGATGGGAAACCAATGAGCAGTTCTTC. It codes for CAWSRGWETNEQFF. Using reference TRBV30 and TRBJ2-1 for the parts outside the CDR3, the full variable domain is SQTIHQWPATLVQPVGSPLSLECTVEGTSNPNLYWYRQAAGRGLQLLFYSVGIGQISSEVPQNLSASRPQDRQFILSSKKLLLSDSGFYLCAWSRGWETNEQFFGPGTRLTVL.

V is TRBV30 and J is TRBJ2-5, with D maybe TRBD2 (6 bases). Trimming left V 4 bases short and J 3 bases short, with 18 bases between. The germline gives CDR1 GTSNPN, CDR2 SVGIG (reference sequence). The CDR3 loop spans 15 amino acids. CDR3 in DNA: TGTGCCTGGAAAACCGGGACTCTGTACGAAGAGACCCAGTACTTC. This codes for CAWKTGTLYEETQYF.

The chain couples TRBV7-8 to TRBJ1-1; TRBD1 aligns across 7 bases. Germline CDR1 is SGHVS and CDR2 is FQNEAQ. With 5 bases clipped from V and 5 bases from J, the junction kept 5 bases outside the gene matches. This CDR3 has 13 amino acids. The CDR3 sequence: CASSPGGRTEAFF. Written as DNA, the CDR3 is TGTGCCAGCAGCCCAGGGGGGCGGACTGAAGCTTTCTTT.

V gene TRBV7-2 combines with J gene TRBJ2-7; D might be TRBD2 (6 bases). This CDR3 has 14 amino acids. V gave up 1 base and J gave up 6 bases, with 13 bases separating them. The V gene's germline CDR1 is SGHTA and CDR2 FQGNSA. CDR3 DNA sequence: TGTGCCAGCAGCTTAGGCGGGATATTGCGCGAGCAGTACTTC. Translating it yields CASSLGGILREQYF.

The genes are TRBV9 and TRBJ1-5; D gene ambiguous. The germline V gene has CDR1 SGDLS and CDR2 YYNGEE. The V end was cut by 3 bases, the J end by 4 bases, with 14 bases between. This CDR3 contains 15 residues. The CDR3 is CASSATVGMNQPQHF. CDR3 sequence (DNA): TGTGCCAGCAGCGCCACCGTCGGGATGAATCAGCCCCAGCATTTT.

This chain links TRBV2 with TRBJ2-1, with a weak D call TRBD2 (6 bases). Germline CDR1 and CDR2: SNHLY and FYNNEI. Trimming left V 7 bases short and J 4 bases short, with 14 bases between. This CDR3 is 14 amino acids long. In DNA form, the CDR3 reads TGTGCCAGCAAGGCGGGAATCCCGTACAATGAGCAGTTCTTC. It is translated as CASKAGIPYNEQFF.